These 13 T cell receptor beta chains share one sample of origin, sequenced in a study of metastatic and nonmetastatic thyroid tumors. TCRdb reprocessed the PCR reads using MiXCR. The sample lists about 43,000 clones; roughly 3.1% were seen once. Ahead of thyroid surgery, no patient had received treatment of any kind. Sequenced: blood. Source of these receptors: a female donor with papillary thyroid cancer or a benign thyroid nodule (not recorded which). Some clones in this sample may be carry-over from other donors' samples.

A few counts support this clone. The J gene is TRBJ2-1, the V gene TRBV30, with D hard to call. Germline V gives CDR1 GTSNPN, CDR2 SVGIG (reference sequence). The CDR3 extends over 13 amino acids. The V end lost 0 bases, the J end lost 6 bases, and 9 bases lay between the germline ends. DNA of the CDR3: TGTGCCTGGAGTGTACCACTCCTCAATGAGCAGTTCTTC. This codes for CAWSVPLLNEQFF.

This clone has at least ten counts. The chain employs TRBV29-1 and TRBJ2-1; D may be TRBD1 (5 bases). This CDR3 region has 15 residues. Germline CDR1 and CDR2: SQVTM and ANQGSEA. The germline V and J ends were trimmed by 4 bases and 0 bases, with 13 bases remaining between them. The CDR3 loop is CSVGGLESSYNEQFF. The CDR3 region has the DNA TGCAGCGTTGGGGGCCTAGAGAGCTCCTACAATGAGCAGTTCTTC.

In this sample, this clone turned up many times. The chain carries TRBV29-1 and TRBJ2-1, with 9 bases lining up with TRBD2. V dropped 4 bases and J dropped 7; count of bases not matched to a gene: 8. Germline loops: CDR1 SQVTM, CDR2 ANQGSEA. There are 14 residues in the CDR3. CDR3 region: CSVVGGRVGNEQFF. CDR3 DNA sequence: TGCAGCGTTGTCGGCGGGAGGGTTGGGAATGAGCAGTTCTTC.

Many counts were recorded for this clone. The V gene is TRBV5-5, the J gene TRBJ2-6; 11 bases align to TRBD2. The CDR3 has 21 amino acids. V was pared by 3 bases and J by 0 bases, with 14 bases of the junction left unmatched. Germline CDR1 reads SGHKS; CDR2 reads YYEKEE (reference sequence). The CDR3 sequence: CASSSTLPSGRPSSGANVLTF. The DNA for the CDR3 is TGTGCCAGCAGCTCAACCCTTCCTAGCGGGAGGCCCTCCTCTGGGGCCAACGTCCTGACTTTC.

This clone was seen at least ten times. The chain links TRBV11-2 to TRBJ1-1, with TRBD1 matching over 7 bases. The CDR3 totals 15 residues. The ends lost 1 base at V and 2 bases at J; junction bases unmatched: 4. Looked up from germline, CDR1 is SGHAT and CDR2 is FQNNGV. CDR3 coding DNA: TGTGCCAGCAGCTTAGTTTCAGGGGGTAACACTGAAGCTTTCTTT. This encodes CASSLVSGGNTEAFF.

This clone was found a few times. V is TRBV2 and J is TRBJ1-1; 11 bases line up with TRBD1. This CDR3 is 14 amino acids long. In germline, CDR1 is SNHLY, CDR2 FYNNEI. V lost 6 bases, J lost 4 bases, and 4 bases stayed unmatched. For the CDR3, the DNA is TGTGCCAGCAGAACCGGGACAGGGGGCACTGAAGCTTTCTTT. Translating it yields CASRTGTGGTEAFF.

A few counts support this clone. The chain has TRBV11-2 and TRBJ1-5; weak D call: TRBD1 (6 bases). V was pared by 5 bases and J by 6 bases, with 11 bases between. The CDR3 has 13 amino acids. Germline assignment: CDR1 SGHAT and CDR2 FQNNGV. The CDR3 DNA is TGTGCCAGCAGCGGCAGGGGTAGTCAGCCCCAGCATTTT. Translated: CASSGRGSQPQHF.

This clone was picked up many times. The chain recombines TRBV6-1 with TRBJ2-1, with D uncertain. Germline V gene data show CDR1 as MNHNS and CDR2 as SASEGT. There are 13 residues in the CDR3. V was trimmed by 8 bases and J by 5 bases, leaving 13 bases between them. The CDR3: CASRRLGNNEQFF. CDR3 DNA sequence: TGTGCCAGCCGCCGGCTGGGGAACAATGAGCAGTTCTTC.

This clone has only a few counts. This rearrangement joins TRBV7-4 to TRBJ2-1; D uncertain. The V end lost 1 base, the J end lost 9 bases, and 10 bases lay between the germline ends. This CDR3 region has 13 residues. Germline CDR1 SGHVT, CDR2 SQSDAQ. The CDR3 sequence: CASSLVSNAEQFF. CDR3 DNA sequence: TGTGCCAGCAGCTTAGTTTCTAATGCTGAGCAGTTCTTC.

This clone showed up many times. The rearrangement links TRBV6-1 to TRBJ1-2, with no clear D. The CDR3 extends over 15 amino acids. Germline CDR1 is MNHNS and CDR2 is SASEGT. The ends were cut back, 4 bases at V and 2 bases at J, with 14 bases in the middle. The DNA for the CDR3 is TGTGCCAGCAGTGCTCTGGGAGGAGGGAACTATGGCTACACCTTC. This sequence encodes CASSALGGGNYGYTF.

The table lists this clone with many counts. J is TRBJ2-1 and V is TRBV9, with 7 bases fitting TRBD1. The V and J ends lost 0 bases and 9 bases, in that order; junction bases with no gene match: 9. Germline V gene lookup returns CDR1 SGDLS and CDR2 YYNGEE. The CDR3 spans 15 residues. CDR3 sequence (DNA): TGTGCCAGCAGCGTAGAGGGGGCGACAGGGTTTGAGCAGTTCTTC. Encoded protein: CASSVEGATGFEQFF.

This sequence joins TRBV7-9 and TRBJ1-1; the D gene is possibly TRBD1 (6 bases). Germline-derived CDR1 and CDR2 are SEHNR and FQNEAQ (reference sequence). This CDR3 comprises 15 residues. The V gene lost 7 bases and the J gene lost 6 bases, with 21 bases spanning the gap. CDR3 amino acids: CASNPMTGGKAEAFF. As DNA, the CDR3 is TGTGCCAGCAACCCAATGACGGGGGGCAAGGCTGAAGCTTTCTTT.

This clone has just a few counts. The chain has TRBV11-1 and TRBJ2-2; TRBD2 aligns across 7 bases. The CDR3 is 16 residues long. The junction had 9 bases not matched to a gene; V was cut back by 5 bases and J by 3 bases. CDR1 and CDR2 from the germline V gene are SGHAT and FQDESV (reference sequence). CDR3 DNA sequence: TGTGCCAGCAGCGGATCCCGGGACTACGACACCGGGGAGCTGTTTTTT. Amino acids: CASSGSRDYDTGELFF.